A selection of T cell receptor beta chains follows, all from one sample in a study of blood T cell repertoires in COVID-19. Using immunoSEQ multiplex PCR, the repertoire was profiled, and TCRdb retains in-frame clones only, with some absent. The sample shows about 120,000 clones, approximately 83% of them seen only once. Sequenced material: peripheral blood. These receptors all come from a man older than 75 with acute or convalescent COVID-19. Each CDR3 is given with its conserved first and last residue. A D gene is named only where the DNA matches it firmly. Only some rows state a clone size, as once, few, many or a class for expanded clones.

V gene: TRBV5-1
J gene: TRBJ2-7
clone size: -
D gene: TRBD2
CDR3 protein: CASRHRLAGDYEQYF
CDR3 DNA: TGCGCCAGCAGACATCGACTAGCGGGAGACTACGAGCAGTACTTC

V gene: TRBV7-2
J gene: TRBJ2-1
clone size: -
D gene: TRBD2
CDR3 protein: CASSYLAGGSYNEQFF
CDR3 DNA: TGTGCCAGCAGCTATCTAGCGGGAGGATCCTACAATGAGCAGTTCTTC

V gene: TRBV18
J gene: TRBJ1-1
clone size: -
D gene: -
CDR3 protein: CASSPAGIMNTEAFF
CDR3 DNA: TGTGCCAGCTCACCAGCAGGGATAATGAACACTGAAGCTTTCTTT

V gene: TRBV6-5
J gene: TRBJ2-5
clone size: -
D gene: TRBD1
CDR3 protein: CASSPPGGRETQYF
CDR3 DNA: TGTGCCAGCAGTCCCCCAGGGGGTCGAGAGACCCAGTACTTC

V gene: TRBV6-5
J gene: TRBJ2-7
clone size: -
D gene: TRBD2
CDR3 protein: CASLQAGRSSYEQYF
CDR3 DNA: TGTGCCAGCTTACAAGCGGGACGCAGCTCCTACGAGCAGTACTTC

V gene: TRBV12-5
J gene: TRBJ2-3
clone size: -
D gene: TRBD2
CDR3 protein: CASGLSLAGDTQYF
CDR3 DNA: TGTGCTAGTGGTTTGTCGCTAGCGGGAGATACGCAGTATTTT

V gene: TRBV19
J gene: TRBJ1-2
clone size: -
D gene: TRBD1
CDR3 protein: CASLSGTARRGYGYTF
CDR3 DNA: TGTGCCAGCCTTTCCGGGACAGCCAGGCGGGGCTATGGCTACACCTTC

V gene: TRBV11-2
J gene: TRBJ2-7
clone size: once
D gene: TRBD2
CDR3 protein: CASSRGVAGGYEQYF
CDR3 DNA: TGTGCCAGCAGCCGGGGTGTAGCGGGGGGTTACGAGCAGTACTTC

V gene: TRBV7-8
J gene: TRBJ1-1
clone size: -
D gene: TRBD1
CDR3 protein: CASSRDSGNTEAFF
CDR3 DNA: TGTGCCAGCAGTCGGGACAGCGGGAACACTGAAGCTTTCTTT

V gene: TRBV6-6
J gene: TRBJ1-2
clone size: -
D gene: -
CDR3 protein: CASSQLDYGYTF
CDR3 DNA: TGTGCCAGCAGTCAACTGGACTATGGCTACACCTTC

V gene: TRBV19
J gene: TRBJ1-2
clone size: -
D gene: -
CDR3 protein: CASTRDPKTGYTF
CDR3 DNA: TGTGCCAGTACGCGGGACCCTAAGACAGGCTACACCTTC

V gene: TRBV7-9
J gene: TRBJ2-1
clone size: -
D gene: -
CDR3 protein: CASSLGLLVNEQFF
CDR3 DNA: TGTGCCAGCAGCTTGGGACTCCTTGTAAATGAGCAGTTCTTC

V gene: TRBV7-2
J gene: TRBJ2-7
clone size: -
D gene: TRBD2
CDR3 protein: CASSLQAQGGYEQYF
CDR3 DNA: TGTGCCAGCAGCTTACAAGCGCAGGGAGGGTACGAGCAGTACTTC

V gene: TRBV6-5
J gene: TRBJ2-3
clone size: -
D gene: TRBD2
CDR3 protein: CASSYAGLGEGDTQYF
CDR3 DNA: TGTGCCAGCAGTTACGCAGGCTTAGGGGAGGGAGATACGCAGTATTTT

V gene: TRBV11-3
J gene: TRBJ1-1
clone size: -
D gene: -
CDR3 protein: CASSTNPPPNTEAFF
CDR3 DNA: TGTGCCAGCAGCACAAATCCCCCCCCGAACACTGAAGCTTTCTTT

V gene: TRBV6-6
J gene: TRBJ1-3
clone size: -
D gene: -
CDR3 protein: CASSSALDIVWNTIYF
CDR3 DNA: TGTGCCAGCAGTTCCGCCCTCGACATCGTTTGGAACACCATATATTTT

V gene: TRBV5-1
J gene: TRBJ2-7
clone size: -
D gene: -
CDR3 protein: CASSLTADEQYF
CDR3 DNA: TGCGCCAGCAGCTTAACAGCGGACGAGCAGTACTTC

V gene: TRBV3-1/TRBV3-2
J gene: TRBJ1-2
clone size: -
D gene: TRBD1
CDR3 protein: CASSSQQGVTNYGYTF
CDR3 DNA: TGTGCCAGCAGCTCCCAGCAGGGGGTGACTAACTATGGCTACACCTTC

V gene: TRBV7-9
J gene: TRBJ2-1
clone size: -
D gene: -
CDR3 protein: CASSSQGAYNEQFF
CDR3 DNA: TGTGCCAGCAGCTCACAGGGAGCTTACAATGAGCAGTTCTTC

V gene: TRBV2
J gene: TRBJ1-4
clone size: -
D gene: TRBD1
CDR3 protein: CASRTGVKLFF
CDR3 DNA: TGTGCCAGCCGGACAGGGGTGAAACTGTTTTTT

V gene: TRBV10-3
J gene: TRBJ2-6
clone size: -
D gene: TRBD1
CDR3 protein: CAISEMQGAGANVLTF
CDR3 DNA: TGTGCCATCAGTGAGATGCAGGGGGCTGGGGCCAACGTCCTGACTTTC

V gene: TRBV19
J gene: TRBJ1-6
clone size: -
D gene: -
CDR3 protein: CASSIVRVNSPLHF
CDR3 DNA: TGTGCCAGTAGTATAGTGAGGGTAAATTCACCCCTCCACTTT

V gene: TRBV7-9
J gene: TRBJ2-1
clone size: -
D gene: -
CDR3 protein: CASSLFGGAGYNEQFF
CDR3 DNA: TGTGCCAGCAGCTTGTTTGGGGGGGCTGGGTACAATGAGCAGTTCTTC

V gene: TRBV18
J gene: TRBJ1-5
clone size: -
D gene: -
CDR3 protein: CASSPARDGNQPQHF
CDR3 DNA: TGTGCCAGCTCACCCGCCAGGGATGGCAATCAGCCCCAGCATTTT

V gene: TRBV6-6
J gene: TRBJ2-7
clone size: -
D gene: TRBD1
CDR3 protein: CASTPRTGAFYEQYF
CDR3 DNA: TGTGCCAGCACCCCTAGGACAGGGGCGTTCTACGAGCAGTACTTC

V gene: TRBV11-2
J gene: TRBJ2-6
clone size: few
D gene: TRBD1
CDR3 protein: CASSPFSRGRLEGANVLTF
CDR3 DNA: TGTGCCAGCAGCCCTTTTTCGAGGGGGCGGCTAGAGGGGGCCAACGTCCTGACTTTC

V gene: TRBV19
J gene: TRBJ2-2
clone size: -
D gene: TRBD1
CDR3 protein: CASSAPSGTANTGELFF
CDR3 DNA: TGTGCCAGTAGTGCCCCTTCCGGGACAGCTAACACCGGGGAGCTGTTTTTT

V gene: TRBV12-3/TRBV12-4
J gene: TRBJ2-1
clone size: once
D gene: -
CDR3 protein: CASRLMTGNEQFF
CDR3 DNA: TGTGCCAGCAGGCTAATGACAGGCAATGAGCAGTTCTTC

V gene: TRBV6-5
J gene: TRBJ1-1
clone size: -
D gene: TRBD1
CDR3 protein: CASSYGQGARTEAFF
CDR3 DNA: TGTGCCAGCAGTTACGGGCAGGGGGCCCGGACTGAAGCTTTCTTT

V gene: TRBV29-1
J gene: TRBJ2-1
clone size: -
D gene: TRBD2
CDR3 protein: CSGSGAGGLPQFF
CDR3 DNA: TGCAGCGGATCCGGAGCGGGGGGTCTCCCGCAGTTCTTC

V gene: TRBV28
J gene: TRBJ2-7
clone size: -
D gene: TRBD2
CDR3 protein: CASSAPGGLRGEQYF
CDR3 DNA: TGTGCCAGCAGTGCCCCGGGGGGGCTTCGAGGCGAGCAGTACTTC

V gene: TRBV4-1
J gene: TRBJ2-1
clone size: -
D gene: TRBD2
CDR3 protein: CASSQLAGGLYNEQFF
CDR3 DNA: TGCGCCAGCAGCCAACTAGCGGGAGGCCTCTACAATGAGCAGTTCTTC

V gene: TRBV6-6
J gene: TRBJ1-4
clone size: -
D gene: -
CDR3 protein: CASSYPEVNEKLFF
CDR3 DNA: TGTGCCAGCAGTTACCCAGAGGTCAATGAAAAACTGTTTTTT

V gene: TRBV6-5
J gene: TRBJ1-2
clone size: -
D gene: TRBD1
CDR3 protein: CASSPQGGSYGYTF
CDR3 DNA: TGTGCCAGCAGTCCTCAGGGGGGCTCGTATGGCTACACCTTC

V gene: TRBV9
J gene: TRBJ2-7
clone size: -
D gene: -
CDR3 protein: CASSAWDITYEQYF
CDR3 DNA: TGTGCCAGCAGCGCTTGGGACATAACCTACGAGCAGTACTTC

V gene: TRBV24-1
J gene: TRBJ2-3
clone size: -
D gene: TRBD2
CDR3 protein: CATSEGTSGGGPTDTQYF
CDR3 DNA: TGTGCCACCAGTGAGGGGACTAGCGGGGGCGGACCCACAGATACGCAGTATTTT

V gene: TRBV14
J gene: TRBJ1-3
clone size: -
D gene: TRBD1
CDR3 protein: CASSQNRGHSGNTIYF
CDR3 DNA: TGTGCCAGCAGCCAGAACAGGGGACACTCTGGAAACACCATATATTTT

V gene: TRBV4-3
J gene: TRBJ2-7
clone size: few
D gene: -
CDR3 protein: CASSQEGAAAYEQYF
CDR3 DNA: TGCGCCAGCAGCCAAGAGGGGGCAGCTGCCTACGAGCAGTACTTC

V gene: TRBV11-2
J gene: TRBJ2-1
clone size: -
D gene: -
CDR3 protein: CASSLRGGANNEQFF
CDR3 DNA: TGTGCCAGCAGCCTACGAGGTGGGGCCAACAATGAGCAGTTCTTC

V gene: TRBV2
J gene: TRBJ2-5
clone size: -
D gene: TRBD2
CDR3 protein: CASSGLAREETQYF
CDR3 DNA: TGTGCCAGCAGTGGACTAGCGCGGGAAGAGACCCAGTACTTC

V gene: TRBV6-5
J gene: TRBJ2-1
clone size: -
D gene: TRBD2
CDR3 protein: CASSMGLALDEQFF
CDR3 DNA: TGTGCCAGCAGTATGGGACTAGCTTTGGATGAGCAGTTCTTC

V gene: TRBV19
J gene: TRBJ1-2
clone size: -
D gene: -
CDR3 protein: CASSIKGVAGSTNYGYTF
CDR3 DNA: TGTGCCAGTAGTATAAAGGGGGTGGCAGGATCTACTAACTATGGCTACACCTTC